This T cell receptor (beta chain) was identified in a study of Tregs in tolerant kidney transplant recipients. General study findings and limits: Activated donor B cell expansion appeared to reveal the most relevant donor-specific TCRbeta repertoire.

Thawed PBMCs were FACS-sorted into unstimulated CD4+CD25+CD127- regulatory T cells, CD4+CD25- non-regulatory cells, CD4 and CD8 cells. Produced via immunoSEQ multiplex PCR; TCRdb's table is partial and in-frame only. The sample lists under 100,000 clones, roughly nine tenths occurring once. With regard to this clone: Its specificity is unknown.

CDR1 and CDR2 (germline): SGHNT, YENEEA. The CDR3 consists of 17 residues. V dropped 9 bases and J dropped 2 bases, with 24 bases sitting between them. The sample comprised CD8+ T cells from blood. The receptor was derived from a human donor in good health. The chain recombines TRBV11-3 with TRBJ2-3; D is possibly TRBD1 (6 bases). This CDR3 is CARAQGDSIVPTDTQYF. Written as DNA, the CDR3 is TGTGCCAGGGCACAGGGCGACTCCATCGTACCCACAGATACGCAGTATTTT.